Listed below are T cell receptor beta chains from one sample, sequenced in a study of blood T cell repertoires in COVID-19. Clones were sequenced by immunoSEQ multiplex PCR, and TCRdb holds only the in-frame ones, with some missing. Seen here are 100,000 or so clones, about 88% observed once, and the top ten hold 2.5% to 3.5%. The sample taken for sequencing was peripheral blood. These receptors all stem from a man in his fifties with active or convalescent COVID-19. Both conserved end residues are part of each CDR3. The order of the fields is D gene, clone size, V gene, J gene, CDR3 protein, CDR3 DNA. The D gene is left open where the match is weak. Part of the rows lack a size; the others show once, few, many or a class for expanded clones.

.	.	TRBV28	TRBJ2-5	CASSLNTGGSQETQYF	TGTGCCAGCAGTTTAAACACTGGGGGGAGTCAAGAGACCCAGTACTTC
TRBD1	.	TRBV10-2	TRBJ1-2	CASSPDRIYGYTF	TGCGCCAGCAGTCCGGACAGGATCTATGGCTACACCTTC
.	.	TRBV6-5	TRBJ1-6	CASSYSGNSYNSPLHF	TGTGCCAGCAGTTACTCCGGGAACAGCTATAATTCACCCCTCCACTTT
TRBD2	few	TRBV24-1	TRBJ2-5	CATSTNLAGGEETQYF	TGTGCCACCAGTACGAATCTAGCGGGGGGCGAAGAGACCCAGTACTTC
.	.	TRBV6-5	TRBJ1-5	CASSYSLGSHQPQHF	TGTGCCAGCAGTTACTCACTAGGGAGCCATCAGCCCCAGCATTTT
.	.	TRBV28	TRBJ1-2	CASTPRGGPIYGYTF	TGTGCCAGCACCCCCCGGGGGGGGCCGATCTATGGCTACACCTTC
TRBD1	.	TRBV5-5	TRBJ2-1	CASSTGQGAYNEQFF	TGTGCCAGCAGCACCGGACAGGGGGCTTACAATGAGCAGTTCTTC
.	.	TRBV5-1	TRBJ2-7	CASSLARERQYF	TGCGCCAGCAGCTTGGCCAGGGAAAGACAGTACTTC
TRBD1	.	TRBV30	TRBJ1-6	CAWTGQGNSPLHF	TGTGCCTGGACCGGACAGGGTAATTCACCCCTCCACTTT
TRBD1	.	TRBV30	TRBJ1-2	CAWGRDRPYGYTF	TGTGCCTGGGGCCGGGACAGACCCTATGGCTACACCTTC
.	.	TRBV7-9	TRBJ2-7	CASSLDYGAYEQYF	TGTGCCAGCAGCTTAGACTACGGGGCCTACGAGCAGTACTTC
TRBD1	.	TRBV15	TRBJ1-5	CATSRDRGYLNQPQHF	TGTGCCACCAGCAGGGACAGGGGGTATCTCAATCAGCCCCAGCATTTT
TRBD1	once	TRBV24-1	TRBJ2-1	CATSDITGASYNEQFF	TGTGCCACCAGTGACATTACAGGGGCCTCCTACAATGAGCAGTTCTTC
TRBD2	.	TRBV7-2	TRBJ2-5	CASSLVAAGGRETQYF	TGTGCCAGCAGCTTAGTAGCAGCGGGGGGGAGGGAGACCCAGTACTTC
.	.	TRBV4-1	TRBJ1-5	CASSQGGTGPQHF	TGCGCCAGCAGCCAAGGGGGGACTGGGCCCCAGCATTTT
.	.	TRBV7-2	TRBJ2-3	CASSLWSGQDTQYF	TGTGCCAGCAGCTTATGGTCAGGGCAAGATACGCAGTATTTT
.	.	TRBV7-9	TRBJ2-5	CASSFDPEAETQYF	TGTGCCAGCAGCTTTGACCCGGAGGCGGAGACCCAGTACTTC
TRBD1	.	TRBV7-2	TRBJ2-5	CASSPRQGRETQYF	TGTGCCAGCAGCCCCCGACAGGGGAGAGAGACCCAGTACTTC
TRBD1	.	TRBV2	TRBJ2-1	CASSLRDRGSSYNEQFF	TGTGCCAGCAGCCTCCGGGACAGGGGGAGCTCCTACAATGAGCAGTTCTTC
.	.	TRBV29-1	TRBJ1-1	CSVGGGTEAFF	TGCAGCGTTGGGGGGGGCACTGAAGCTTTCTTT
TRBD1	.	TRBV5-8	TRBJ2-2	CARPKDRSGAGELFF	TGTGCCAGACCTAAGGACAGGTCAGGCGCCGGGGAGCTGTTTTTT
.	.	TRBV5-5	TRBJ2-3	CASSLLEADTDTQYF	TGTGCCAGCAGCTTGTTGGAGGCAGATACAGATACGCAGTATTTT
.	.	TRBV4-1	TRBJ1-6	CASSQEYRYNSPLHF	TGCGCCAGCAGCCAAGAATACAGGTATAATTCACCCCTCCACTTT
.	.	TRBV28	TRBJ1-3	CASSLSTVSGNTIYF	TGTGCCAGCAGTTTATCCACGGTCTCTGGAAACACCATATATTTT
.	few	TRBV10-3	TRBJ1-5	CAISETSHNQPQHF	TGTGCCATCAGTGAGACCAGTCACAATCAGCCCCAGCATTTT
.	.	TRBV3-1/TRBV3-2	TRBJ1-1	CASSPDGGEAFF	TGTGCCAGCAGCCCAGATGGGGGGGAAGCTTTCTTT
TRBD1	.	TRBV29-1	TRBJ1-4	CSVLATGRNEKLFF	TGCAGCGTTCTCGCGACAGGGCGGAATGAAAAACTGTTTTTT
.	.	TRBV3-1/TRBV3-2	TRBJ1-6	CASSQSQGNSPLHF	TGTGCCAGCAGCCAAAGCCAGGGAAATTCACCCCTCCACTTT
.	.	TRBV6-5	TRBJ1-1	CASRGAGAEAFF	TGTGCCAGCAGGGGGGCCGGGGCTGAAGCTTTCTTT
TRBD2	.	TRBV20-1	TRBJ2-7	CSASSSGEYEQYF	TGCAGTGCTAGTTCTAGCGGGGAATACGAGCAGTACTTC
TRBD1	.	TRBV10-1	TRBJ2-4	CASSSPGTGGNIQYF	TGCGCCAGCAGTAGCCCCGGGACAGGGGGAAACATTCAGTACTTC
.	.	TRBV12-3/TRBV12-4	TRBJ1-2	CASSILGANGYTF	TGTGCCAGCAGCATCCTTGGAGCGAATGGCTACACCTTC
.	.	TRBV18	TRBJ2-5	CASSPTSVGETQYF	TGTGCCAGCTCACCCACCAGCGTAGGAGAGACCCAGTACTTC
TRBD1	.	TRBV6-5	TRBJ2-7	CASSFRDRGPYEQYF	TGTGCCAGCAGTTTCCGGGACAGGGGTCCCTACGAGCAGTACTTC
.	.	TRBV27	TRBJ2-3	CASSLLSGAGGPTDTQYF	TGTGCCAGCAGTTTATTGAGCGGGGCAGGGGGCCCCACAGATACGCAGTATTTT
.	.	TRBV7-9	TRBJ2-5	CASSPLRRQAGGETQYF	TGTGCCAGCAGCCCCCTAAGACGACAGGCCGGGGGGGAGACCCAGTACTTC
.	.	TRBV12-3/TRBV12-4	TRBJ2-1	CASSRTNNEQFF	TGTGCCAGCAGTCGGACAAACAATGAGCAGTTCTTC
.	.	TRBV18	TRBJ1-3	CASSADRNSGNTIYF	TGTGCCAGCTCAGCGGACAGAAACTCTGGAAACACCATATATTTT
TRBD2	.	TRBV5-6	TRBJ2-1	CASSPRTSGGISYNEQFF	TGTGCCAGCAGCCCTAGGACTAGCGGGGGGATCTCCTACAATGAGCAGTTCTTC
.	few	TRBV5-1	TRBJ2-1	CASSLNYGDEQFF	TGCGCCAGCAGCTTAAACTACGGGGATGAGCAGTTCTTC
TRBD1	few	TRBV5-1	TRBJ1-6	CASSGSGQANSPLHF	TGCGCCAGCAGCGGCTCCGGACAGGCCAATTCACCCCTCCACTTT
.	.	TRBV28	TRBJ1-1	CASVAGGYTEAFF	TGTGCCAGCGTGGCGGGAGGCTACACTGAAGCTTTCTTT
.	.	TRBV4-1	TRBJ1-1	CASSQPSRRNTEAFF	TGCGCCAGCAGCCAACCTAGCAGGAGGAACACTGAAGCTTTCTTT
TRBD1	.	TRBV5-6	TRBJ1-4	CASSTRQGSTNEKLFF	TGTGCCAGCAGCACCCGACAGGGCTCAACTAATGAAAAACTGTTTTTT
.	.	TRBV4-1	TRBJ2-1	CASSQLDYQAFNEQFF	TGCGCCAGCAGCCAGCTGGACTACCAAGCCTTTAATGAGCAGTTCTTC
.	.	TRBV10-3	TRBJ2-3	CAIRAGGLGTDTQYF	TGTGCCATCAGGGCCGGGGGGCTAGGGACAGATACGCAGTATTTT